Sequencing of this TCR beta chain was carried out in a study of T cells in Graves' hyperthyroidism and ophthalmopathy. Study observations and caveats: Most clonotypes that expanded in the thyroid above 0.001 also showed up in blood.

Using more than 7.5 ml of fresh peripheral blood, PBMCs were prepared. It was RNA transcripts that yielded the amplified TCR beta CDR3 regions. First-round RT-PCR of the TCR CDR3 relied on the HTBI primer set. One entry per CDR3 protein, called by TCRdb with MiXCR from the multiplex PCR reads. The sample has about 24,000 distinct CDR3 sequences, about 53% seen once. The CDR3 contains 13 residues. Trimming left V 6 bases short and J 5 bases short, with 12 bases between. CDR1 is KGHDR and CDR2 is SFDVKD in the germline V gene. This clonotype is medium-sized. Its target is not known. V is TRBV24-1 and J is TRBJ1-1, with D maybe TRBD1 (5 bases). Specimen: blood. The sequence came from a woman between 35 and 50 years old with Graves' hyperthyroidism that later progressed to Graves' ophthalmopathy. In nucleotides, the CDR3 is TGTGCCACCAGTCCATCGGGGGGGACTGAAGCTTTCTTT. It translates to CATSPSGGTEAFF.